This TCR beta chain was identified in a study of cytomegalovirus exposure and HLA in healthy donors. About this clone: One end of the junction varies from germline; a read error may be responsible.

The PCR used 60 Vbeta and 13 Jbeta primers. Libraries were prepared by immunoSEQ multiplex PCR; TCRdb keeps only in-frame clonotypes and omits some of them. The sample yields 90,000 to 120,000 clones, 82% seen once. CDR3 length: 16 amino acids. The germline V gene has CDR1 SEHNR and CDR2 FQNEAQ (reference sequence). The receptor comes from a man aged 30-40 years in good health and CMV-seropositive. The specimen was PBMCs. The rearrangement uses TRBV7-9 and TRBJ2-2, with TRBD1 identical over 8 bases. CDR3 DNA: TGTTCCAGCAGCGCCCCCAGGGGGCAGGACACCGGGGAGCTGTTTTTT. This gives the protein CSSSAPRGQDTGELFF.